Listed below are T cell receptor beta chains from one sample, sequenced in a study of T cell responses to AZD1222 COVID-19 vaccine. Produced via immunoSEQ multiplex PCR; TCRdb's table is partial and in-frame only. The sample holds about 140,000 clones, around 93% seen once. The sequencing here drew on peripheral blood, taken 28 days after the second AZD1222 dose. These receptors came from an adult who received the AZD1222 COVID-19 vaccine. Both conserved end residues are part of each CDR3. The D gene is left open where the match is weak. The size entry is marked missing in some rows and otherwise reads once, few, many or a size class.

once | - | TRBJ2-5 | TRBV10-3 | CAISVRAQETQYF | TGTGCCATCAGTGTGCGGGCGCAAGAGACCCAGTACTTC
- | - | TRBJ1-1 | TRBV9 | CASSPHRLNTEAFF | TGTGCCAGCAGCCCCCACCGCCTGAACACTGAAGCTTTCTTT
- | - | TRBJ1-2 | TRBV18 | CASSPGPVQGYLRGYTF | TGTGCCAGCTCACCGGGTCCCGTGCAGGGCTATCTAAGAGGCTACACCTTC
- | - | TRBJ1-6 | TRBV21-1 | CASSKERRGNSPLHF | TGTGCCAGCAGCAAAGAGAGGCGCGGTAATTCACCCCTCCACTTT
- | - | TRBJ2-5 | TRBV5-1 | CASSSLGARGQETQYF | TGCGCCAGCAGCTCCCTAGGGGCCCGGGGACAAGAGACCCAGTACTTC
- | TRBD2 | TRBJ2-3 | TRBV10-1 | CASSRGTSGRGDTQYF | TGCGCCAGCAGTAGAGGGACTAGCGGGAGAGGAGATACGCAGTATTTT
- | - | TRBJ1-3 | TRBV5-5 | CASSGGRRSGNTIYF | TGTGCCAGCAGCGGGGGGAGGCGTTCTGGAAACACCATATATTTT
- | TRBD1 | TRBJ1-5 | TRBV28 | CASGGTENQPQHF | TGTGCCAGCGGGGGGACAGAGAATCAGCCCCAGCATTTT
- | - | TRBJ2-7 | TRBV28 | CASTQGTYEQYF | TGTGCCAGCACCCAGGGGACCTACGAGCAGTACTTC
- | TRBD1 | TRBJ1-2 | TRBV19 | CASSGTGGGGYTF | TGTGCCAGTAGCGGTACAGGGGGCGGTGGCTACACCTTC
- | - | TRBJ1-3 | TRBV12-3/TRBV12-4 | CASRSTRNTIYF | TGTGCCAGCAGATCGACACGGAACACCATATATTTT
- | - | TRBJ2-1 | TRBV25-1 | CASSEFRADEQFF | TGTGCCAGCAGTGAATTCCGGGCAGATGAGCAGTTCTTC
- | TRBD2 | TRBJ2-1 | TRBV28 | CASSQDNAPGLGVRNEQFF | TGTGCCAGCAGCCAGGATAACGCCCCGGGACTAGGTGTACGGAATGAGCAGTTCTTC
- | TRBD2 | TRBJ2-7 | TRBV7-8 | CASSPSGLFYEQYF | TGTGCCAGCAGCCCTAGCGGACTGTTCTACGAGCAGTACTTC
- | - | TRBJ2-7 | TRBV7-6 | CASSPGGGRPYEQYF | TGTGCCAGCAGCCCCGGAGGGGGGAGGCCCTACGAGCAGTACTTC
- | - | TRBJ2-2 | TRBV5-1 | CASSISRGDHTGELFF | TGCGCCAGCAGCATTTCTCGGGGCGACCACACCGGGGAGCTGTTTTTT
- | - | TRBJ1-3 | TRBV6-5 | CASRLSDVSGNTLYF | TGTGCCAGCCGACTATCGGACGTCTCTGGAAACACCTTATATTTT
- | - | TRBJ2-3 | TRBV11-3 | CASSLAAGAPDTQYF | TGTGCCAGCAGCTTAGCGGCAGGGGCACCAGATACGCAGTATTTT
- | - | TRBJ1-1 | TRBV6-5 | CASSYSQGTTEAFF | TGTGCCAGCAGTTACTCCCAGGGAACAACTGAAGCTTTCTTT
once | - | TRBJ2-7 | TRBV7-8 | CASSSLTSYEQYF | TGTGCCAGCAGCTCACTGACCTCCTACGAGCAGTACTTC
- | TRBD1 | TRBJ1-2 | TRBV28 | CASSRYQGTGDGYTF | TGTGCCAGCAGTCGCTACCAAGGGACAGGAGATGGCTACACCTTC
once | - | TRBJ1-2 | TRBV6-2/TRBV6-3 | CASSYSRENSGYTF | TGTGCCAGCAGTTACTCGAGGGAGAACAGTGGCTACACCTTC